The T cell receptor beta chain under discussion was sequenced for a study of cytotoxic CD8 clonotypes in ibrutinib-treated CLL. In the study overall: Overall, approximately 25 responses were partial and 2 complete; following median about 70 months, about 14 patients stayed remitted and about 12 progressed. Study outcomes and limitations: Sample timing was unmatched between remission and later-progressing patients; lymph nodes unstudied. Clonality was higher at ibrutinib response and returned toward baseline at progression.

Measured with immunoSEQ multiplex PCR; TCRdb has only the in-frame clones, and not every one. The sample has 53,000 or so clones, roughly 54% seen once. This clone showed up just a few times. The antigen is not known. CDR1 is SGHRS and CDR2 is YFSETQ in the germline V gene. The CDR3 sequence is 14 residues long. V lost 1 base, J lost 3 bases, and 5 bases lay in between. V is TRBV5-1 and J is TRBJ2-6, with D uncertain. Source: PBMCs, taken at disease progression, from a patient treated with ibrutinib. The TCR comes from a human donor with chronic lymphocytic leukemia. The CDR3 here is CASSLQGGANVLTF. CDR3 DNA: TGCGCCAGCAGCTTGCAAGGTGGGGCCAACGTCCTGACTTTC.